This TCR beta chain was observed in a study of T cells after yellow fever vaccination. MiXCR, applied by TCRdb to the 5' RACE reads, yields one record per CDR3 protein. The repertoire holds some 350,000 distinct CDR3 sequences, with around 10% as singletons. This clonotype was seen a few times. The antigen remains undetermined. The V gene's germline CDR1 is MNHNS and CDR2 SASEGT. CDR3 length equals 13 residues. The germline V and J ends were trimmed by 8 bases and 3 bases, with 12 bases remaining between them. Findings of the study overall: FACS-sorted repertoires might harbor abundant contaminating clonotypes from the bulk population. Once the booster was given, most primary-vaccination clones reappeared, at more than 95% for CD4 and over 75% for CD8.

This TCR came from a man in his late teens or twenties who received the YFV17D yellow fever vaccine. The chain uses TRBV6-1 and TRBJ2-3; maybe TRBD1 (6 bases). Sequenced here: PBMCs, sampled on the day of the first yellow fever vaccination. The CDR3 DNA reads TGTGCCAGCGTCCAGGGGCGAACAGATACGCAGTATTTT. Encoded protein: CASVQGRTDTQYF.